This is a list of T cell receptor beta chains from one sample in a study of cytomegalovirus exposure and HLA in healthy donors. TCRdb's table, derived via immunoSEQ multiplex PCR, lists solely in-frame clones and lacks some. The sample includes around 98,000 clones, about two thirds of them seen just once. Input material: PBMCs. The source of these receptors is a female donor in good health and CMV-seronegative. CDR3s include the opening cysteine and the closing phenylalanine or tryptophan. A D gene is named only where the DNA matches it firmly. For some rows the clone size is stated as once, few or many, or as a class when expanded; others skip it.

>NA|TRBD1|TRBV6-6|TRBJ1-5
CASRSDRGGNQPQHF
TGTGCCAGCAGAAGCGACAGGGGAGGGAATCAGCCCCAGCATTTT
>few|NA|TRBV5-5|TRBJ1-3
CASSLSSGTGNTIYF
TGTGCCAGCAGCTTGTCGTCAGGGACTGGAAACACCATATATTTT
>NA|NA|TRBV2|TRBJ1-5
CASSELGEPINQPQHF
TGTGCCAGCAGTGAATTGGGCGAGCCCATTAATCAGCCCCAGCATTTT
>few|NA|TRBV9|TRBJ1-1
CASSVAPTDTEAFF
TGTGCCAGCAGCGTAGCCCCCACGGACACTGAAGCTTTCTTT
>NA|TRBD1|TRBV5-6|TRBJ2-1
CASRRQGVEQFF
TGTGCCAGCAGACGACAGGGGGTTGAGCAGTTCTTC
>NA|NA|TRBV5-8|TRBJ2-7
CASSLLSYEQYF
TGTGCCAGCAGCTTACTCTCCTACGAGCAGTACTTC
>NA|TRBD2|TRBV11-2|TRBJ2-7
CASSLEAGGNYEQYF
TGTGCCAGCAGCTTAGAGGCGGGAGGGAACTACGAGCAGTACTTC
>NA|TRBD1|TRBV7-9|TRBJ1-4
CSSSLADQGATLLFF
TGTTCCAGCAGCTTAGCGGATCAGGGGGCGACCTTACTGTTTTTT
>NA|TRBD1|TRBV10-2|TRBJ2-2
CASRPTGPDLTNTGELFF
TGCGCCAGCAGGCCGACAGGGCCAGATTTAACGAACACCGGGGAGCTGTTTTTT
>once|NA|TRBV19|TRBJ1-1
CASSTNGQKNTEAFF
TGTGCCAGTAGTACAAACGGACAGAAGAACACTGAAGCTTTCTTT
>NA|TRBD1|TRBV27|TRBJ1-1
CASTPLTGATEAFF
TGTGCCAGCACCCCTTTGACAGGGGCCACTGAAGCTTTCTTT
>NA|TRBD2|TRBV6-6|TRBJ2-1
CASSSGTSGMSQIF
TGTGCCAGCAGTTCGGGGACTAGCGGGATGTCGCAGATCTTC
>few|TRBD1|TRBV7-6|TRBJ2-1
CASSSRDRGNEQFF
TGTGCCAGCAGCTCCCGGGACAGGGGTAATGAGCAGTTCTTC
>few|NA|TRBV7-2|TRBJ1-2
CASGRTGFYGYTF
TGTGCCAGCGGCCGAACAGGGTTTTATGGCTACACCTTC
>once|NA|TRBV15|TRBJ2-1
CATSDRTEPWNEQFF
TGTGCCACCAGCGACCGGACAGAGCCCTGGAATGAGCAGTTCTTC
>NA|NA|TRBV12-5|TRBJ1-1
CASGWDTYEAFF
TGTGCTAGTGGTTGGGACACTTATGAAGCTTTCTTT
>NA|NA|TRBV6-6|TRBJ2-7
CASTVQGSEQYF
TGTGCCAGCACGGTACAGGGTTCCGAGCAGTACTTC
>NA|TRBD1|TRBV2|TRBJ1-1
CASRPGQGPEAFF
TGTGCCAGCAGGCCGGGACAGGGACCTGAAGCTTTCTTT
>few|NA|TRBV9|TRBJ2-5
CASSREPVETQYF
TGTGCCAGCAGCCGAGAACCTGTGGAGACCCAGTACTTC
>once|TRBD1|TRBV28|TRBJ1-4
CASSPAPGQGAPNEKLFF
TGTGCCAGCAGCCCCGCACCGGGACAGGGGGCTCCTAATGAAAAACTGTTTTTT
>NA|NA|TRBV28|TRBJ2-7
CASSPPRDEQYF
TGTGCCAGCAGTCCGCCCAGGGACGAGCAGTACTTC
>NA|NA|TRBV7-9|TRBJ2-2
CASSLGREATGELFF
TGTGCCAGCAGCTTAGGGCGGGAAGCCACCGGGGAGCTGTTTTTT
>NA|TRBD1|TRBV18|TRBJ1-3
CASSGTGATGNTIYF
TGTGCCAGCTCTGGGACAGGGGCTACTGGAAACACCATATATTTT
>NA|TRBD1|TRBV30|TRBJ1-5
CAWSGQGNQPQHF
TGTGCCTGGAGTGGACAGGGGAATCAGCCCCAGCATTTT
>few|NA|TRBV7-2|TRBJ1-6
CASRQDYNSPLHF
TGTGCCAGCAGACAGGACTATAATTCACCCCTCCACTTT
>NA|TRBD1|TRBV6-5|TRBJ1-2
CASSYRTGNYGYTF
TGTGCCAGCAGTTACCGGACAGGGAACTATGGCTACACCTTC
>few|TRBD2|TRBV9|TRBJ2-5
CASSVSTSGKETQYF
TGTGCCAGCAGCGTATCGACTAGCGGGAAGGAGACCCAGTACTTC
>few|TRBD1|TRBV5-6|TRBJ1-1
CASSWDRGNTEAFF
TGTGCCAGCAGCTGGGACAGGGGGAACACTGAAGCTTTCTTT
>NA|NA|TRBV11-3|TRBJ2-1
CASSSTGPGGEQFF
TGTGCCAGCAGCTCCACCGGGCCCGGGGGTGAGCAGTTCTTC
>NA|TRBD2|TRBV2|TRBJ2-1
CASSDRLAGGEQFF
TGTGCCAGCAGTGACCGACTAGCGGGGGGGGAGCAGTTCTTC
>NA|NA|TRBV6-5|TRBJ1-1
CASSYSDRMNTEAFF
TGTGCCAGCAGTTACTCGGACAGAATGAACACTGAAGCTTTCTTT
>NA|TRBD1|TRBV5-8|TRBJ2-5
CASSSRTGPRETQYF
TGTGCCAGCAGCTCCCGGACAGGGCCCCGGGAGACCCAGTACTTC
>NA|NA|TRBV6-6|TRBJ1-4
CASSYSTEGMDEKLFF
TGTGCCAGCAGTTACTCGACGGAGGGGATGGATGAAAAACTGTTTTTT
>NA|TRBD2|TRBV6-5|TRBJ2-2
CASSLGLAVDTGELFF
TGTGCCAGCAGTTTGGGACTAGCGGTAGACACCGGGGAGCTGTTTTTT
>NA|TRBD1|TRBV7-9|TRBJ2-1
CASSLDGTGDEQFF
TGTGCCAGCAGCTTAGACGGGACAGGGGACGAGCAGTTCTTC
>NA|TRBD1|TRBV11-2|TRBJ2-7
CASLRSQGAGEQYF
TGTGCCAGCCTAAGATCTCAGGGGGCGGGTGAGCAGTACTTC
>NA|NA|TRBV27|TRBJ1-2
CASSLGGAGGYTF
TGTGCCAGCAGTTTAGGGGGGGCGGGAGGCTACACCTTC
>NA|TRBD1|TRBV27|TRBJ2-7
CASSVRGQGTHEQYF
TGTGCCAGCAGCGTGCGTGGACAGGGAACCCACGAGCAGTACTTC
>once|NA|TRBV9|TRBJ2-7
CASSVGSGGQRYEQYF
TGTGCCAGCAGCGTAGGGAGCGGGGGACAGAGATACGAGCAGTACTTC
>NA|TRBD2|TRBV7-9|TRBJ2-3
CASSLLAGTDTQYF
TGTGCCAGCAGCTTGCTAGCGGGGACCGATACGCAGTATTTT
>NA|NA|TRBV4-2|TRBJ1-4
CASSQGKNEKLFF
TGTGCCAGCAGCCAGGGCAAAAATGAAAAACTGTTTTTT
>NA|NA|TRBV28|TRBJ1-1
CASSLTETEAFF
TGTGCCAGCAGTTTAACGGAGACTGAAGCTTTCTTT
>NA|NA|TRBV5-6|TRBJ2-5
CASNPTGMEETQYF
TGTGCCAGCAATCCCACAGGGATGGAAGAGACCCAGTACTTC
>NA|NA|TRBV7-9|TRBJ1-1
CASSLGGQGEAFF
TGTGCCAGCAGCTTAGGGGGTCAGGGTGAAGCTTTCTTT
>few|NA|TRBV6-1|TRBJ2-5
CASSPQETQYF
TGTGCCAGCAGTCCTCAAGAGACCCAGTACTTC
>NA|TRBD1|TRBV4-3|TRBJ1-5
CASSQDLTGGNQPQHF
TGCGCCAGCAGCCAAGATTTGACAGGGGGCAATCAGCCCCAGCATTTT
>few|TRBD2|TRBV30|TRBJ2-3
CASKGLAEVDTQYF
TGTGCCTCGAAGGGACTAGCGGAGGTCGATACGCAGTATTTT
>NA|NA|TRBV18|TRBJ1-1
CASSPLLTGGAEAFF
TGTGCCAGCTCACCTCTTTTGACGGGGGGGGCTGAAGCTTTCTTT
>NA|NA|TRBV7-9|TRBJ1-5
CASSLGRKDTNNQPQHF
TGTGCCAGCAGCTTAGGTCGAAAGGACACAAATAATCAGCCCCAGCATTTT
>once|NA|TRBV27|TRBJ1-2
CASSLGLGRDGYTF
TGTGCCAGCAGTTTGGGCTTGGGGAGGGATGGCTACACCTTC
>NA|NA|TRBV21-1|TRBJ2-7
CASSPGTSELRKQYF
TGTGCCAGCAGCCCCGGGACTAGCGAACTACGAAAGCAGTACTTC
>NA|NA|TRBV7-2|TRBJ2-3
CASSLGTVGTQYF
TGTGCCAGCAGCTTAGGGACAGTGGGTACGCAGTATTTT
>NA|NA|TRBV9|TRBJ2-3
CASSVGGRSGDTQYF
TGTGCCAGCAGCGTCGGAGGCCGTTCGGGCGATACGCAGTATTTT
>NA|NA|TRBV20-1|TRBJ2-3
CRGPDTQYF
TGCAGGGGGCCGGATACGCAGTATTTT